What follows are 18 T cell receptor beta chains derived from one specimen sequenced in a study of control samples from healthy donors and cancer patients. TCRdb keeps only in-frame clones here, not all; method: immunoSEQ multiplex PCR. The table shows around 150,000 clones, with about 94% occurring only once. The source material was PBMCs. The receptors originated from a man between 60 and 75 years old with colorectal cancer.

The V and J genes are TRBV5-4 and TRBJ1-4; D not resolved. V lost 2 bases, J lost 0 bases, and 8 bases lay in between. In germline, CDR1 is SGHNT, CDR2 YYREEE (reference sequence). This CDR3 region has 15 residues. The CDR3 protein is CASSFYEATNEKLFF. CDR3 DNA: TGTGCCAGCAGCTTTTATGAGGCAACTAATGAAAAACTGTTTTTT.

V usage is TRBV29-1 and J usage is TRBJ1-4; D not resolved. The germline V gene has CDR1 SQVTM and CDR2 ANQGSEA. V lost 5 bases, J lost 8 bases, and 9 bases lay in between. The CDR3 has 11 residues. CDR3: CSVPLDEKLFF. CDR3 bases: TGCAGCGTTCCCCTTGACGAAAAACTGTTTTTT.

This chain joins TRBV7-6 and TRBJ1-2; TRBD1 matches at 9 bases. The V gene's germline CDR1 is SGHVS and CDR2 FNYEAQ. The CDR3 runs to 15 residues. V shed 5 bases and J 3 bases; nucleotides not matched to a gene: 7. CDR3 sequence reads: CASSPMDRGDYGYTF. Here the CDR3 DNA reads TGTGCCAGCAGCCCAATGGACAGGGGTGACTATGGCTACACCTTC.

The chain is built from TRBV4-1 and TRBJ2-1; D is unclear. Trimming removed 4 bases at V and 0 bases at J, with 7 bases between. The CDR3 covers 14 residues. The germline CDR1 and CDR2 sequences are MGHRA and YSYEKL. The DNA of the CDR3 is TGCGCCAGCAGCCTCCCTAGCTCCTACAATGAGCAGTTCTTC. Encoded protein: CASSLPSSYNEQFF.

The chain carries TRBV7-9 and TRBJ2-3, with 8 bases lining up with TRBD2. The CDR3 totals 15 residues. Losses at the gene ends were 5 bases for V and 3 bases for J; bases not matched to a gene: 7. Germline loops: CDR1 SEHNR, CDR2 FQNEAQ (reference sequence). CDR3 sequence (DNA): TGTGCCAGCAGCCCAGAGCGGGGGCTTACAGATACGCAGTATTTT. This sequence encodes CASSPERGLTDTQYF.

V gene TRBV5-6 combines with J gene TRBJ1-2; TRBD1 might be the D (5 bases). V lost 5 bases, J lost 4 bases, and 6 bases lay in between. CDR3 length: 11 residues. The germline gives CDR1 SGHDT, CDR2 YYEEEE. The CDR3: CASSDSYGYTF. CDR3 bases: TGTGCCAGCAGTGACAGCTATGGCTACACCTTC.

The rearrangement links TRBV3-1 (or the pseudogene TRBV3-2) to TRBJ2-7; 12 bases fit TRBD2. The V and J ends lost 4 bases and 5 bases, in that order; junction bases with no gene match: 9. From germline, CDR1 is LGHDT and CDR2 YNNKEL (reference sequence). The CDR3 totals 16 residues. The CDR3 bases are TGTGCCAGCAGCCCTCTACTAGCGGGGGGCATCCACGAGCAGTACTTC. Protein product: CASSPLLAGGIHEQYF.

V gene TRBV4-1 combines with J gene TRBJ1-2; possibly TRBD1 for D (5 bases). Trimming cost V 0 bases and J 4 bases, with 12 bases left between them. The CDR3 is 15 residues long. CDR1 is MGHRA, CDR2 YSYEKL, per germline. As DNA, the CDR3 is TGCGCCAGCAGCCAAGAGATCGACAGCCTCTATGGCTACACCTTC. Protein sequence: CASSQEIDSLYGYTF.

J is TRBJ2-4 and V is TRBV7-9; D unresolved. Trimming shortened V by 4 bases and J by 0 bases, and 13 bases separated the two germline ends. This CDR3 contains 16 residues. CDR1 SEHNR and CDR2 FQNEAQ come from the germline V gene (reference sequence). This CDR3 reads CASSSPPGQAKNIQYF. The CDR3 bases are TGTGCCAGCAGCTCGCCTCCGGGTCAAGCCAAAAACATTCAGTACTTC.

The chain uses TRBV5-6 and TRBJ1-6, with a tentative D call TRBD1 (6 bases). Per germline, CDR1 SGHDT and CDR2 YYEEEE. V was trimmed by 1 base and J by 3 bases, leaving 17 bases between them. This CDR3 has 18 amino acids. DNA of the CDR3: TGTGCCAGCAGCTTGTCCCTGACAGGAACGATCTATAATTCACCCCTCCACTTT. Its translation is CASSLSLTGTIYNSPLHF.

The chain employs TRBV27 and TRBJ2-3, with TRBD2 matching over 15 bases. CDR3 size: 17 residues. V dropped 5 bases and J dropped 3; count of bases not matched to a gene: 6. The V gene's germline CDR1 is MNHEY and CDR2 SMNVEV (reference sequence). The CDR3 bases are TGTGCCAGCAGTGGGACTAGCGGGGGGAGTCGGACAGATACGCAGTATTTT. As protein: CASSGTSGGSRTDTQYF.

The chain joins TRBV30 to TRBJ2-1; D not certain. Germline assignment: CDR1 GTSNPN and CDR2 SVGIG (reference sequence). This CDR3 comprises 13 residues. V gave up 4 bases and J gave up 6 bases, with 13 bases separating them. The DNA for the CDR3 is TGTGCCTGGAAAGGAATTGCCTTCAATGAGCAGTTCTTC. Its translation is CAWKGIAFNEQFF.

The chain combines TRBV28 with TRBJ1-2, with a possible D match to TRBD1 (5 bases). Germline loops: CDR1 MDHEN, CDR2 SYDVKM. The length of the CDR3 is 14 residues. The V end lost 1 base, the J end lost 4 bases, and 10 bases lay between the germline ends. CDR3 coding DNA: TGTGCCAGCAGTTTATATGGGGGGTTCTATGGCTACACCTTC. Its translation is CASSLYGGFYGYTF.

V is TRBV6-1 and J is TRBJ1-1; D may be TRBD1 (5 bases). Germline assignment: CDR1 MNHNS and CDR2 SASEGT. The CDR3 length is 12 residues. Trimming shortened V by 2 bases and J by 10 bases, and 11 bases separated the two germline ends. CDR3 nucleotide sequence: TGTGCCAGCAGTGAATCGGCAAGGGGAGCTTTCTTT. Translating gives CASSESARGAFF.

The chain's CDR3 is CASGLGHYPGGELFF. The CDR3 coding sequence is TGTGCTAGTGGTTTGGGGCACTATCCGGGCGGGGAGCTGTTTTTT. The chain uses TRBV12-5 and TRBJ2-2; unclear D gene. The germline V gene has CDR1 LGHNT and CDR2 FRNRAP. V dropped 1 base and J dropped 7 bases, with 13 bases sitting between them. The CDR3 is made up of 15 amino acids.

The chain joins TRBV10-3 to TRBJ2-1; 7 bases are shared with TRBD1. V gave up 6 bases and J gave up 6 bases; unmatched junction bases: 11. Germline CDR1 and CDR2: ENHRY and SYGVKD. The CDR3 consists of 15 residues. CDR3 region: CAIRPRQGPVNEQFF. CDR3 DNA: TGTGCCATCAGACCCAGACAGGGACCTGTCAATGAGCAGTTCTTC.

The genes are TRBV6-5 and TRBJ1-2, with a weak D call TRBD1 (5 bases). In germline, CDR1 is MNHEY, CDR2 SVGAGI. V dropped 1 base and J dropped 5 bases, with 17 bases sitting between them. The CDR3 consists of 16 residues. CDR3 sequence: CASSYLGRGGSYGYTF. The DNA of the CDR3 is TGTGCCAGCAGTTACTTAGGGAGGGGAGGGAGTTATGGCTACACCTTC.

V and J are TRBV2 and TRBJ1-1; a weak D match, TRBD1 (6 bases). CDR3 length equals 14 residues. Germline V lookup: CDR1 SNHLY, CDR2 FYNNEI. V was clipped by 5 bases and J by 6 bases, with 16 bases between them. The CDR3 bases are TGTGCCAGCAGTCTACAGGGTGAAGAATCTGAAGCTTTCTTT. Protein sequence: CASSLQGEESEAFF. Using reference TRBV2 and TRBJ1-1 for the parts outside the CDR3, the full variable domain is EPEVTQTPSHQVTQMGQEVILRCVPISNHLYFYWYRQILGQKVEFLVSFYNNEISEKSEIFDDQFSVERPDGSNFTLKIRSTKLEDSAMYFCASSLQGEESEAFFGQGTRLTVV.